This entry features one T cell receptor beta chain sequence. The assay was immunoSEQ multiplex PCR, and TCRdb's table has in-frame clones only and misses some. Of about 73,000 clones in the sample, roughly nine tenths were seen once. The data were taken from a study of OX40 agonist ivuxolimab in advanced cancers. Germline V gives CDR1 KGHSH, CDR2 LQKENI. V dropped 3 bases and J dropped 8 bases, with 13 bases sitting between them. The CDR3 is 13 amino acids. Sequenced here: CD4+ or CD8+ T cells sorted from blood, sampled in a trial of the OX40 agonist ivuxolimab. This receptor was taken from an adult with an advanced solid tumor such as melanoma, head and neck, liver or kidney cancer. The chain carries TRBV18 and TRBJ1-2, with D unclear. For the CDR3, the DNA is TGTGCCAGCTCACCCGGGTCCCTTTGGGGCTACACCTTC. Its translation is CASSPGSLWGYTF.